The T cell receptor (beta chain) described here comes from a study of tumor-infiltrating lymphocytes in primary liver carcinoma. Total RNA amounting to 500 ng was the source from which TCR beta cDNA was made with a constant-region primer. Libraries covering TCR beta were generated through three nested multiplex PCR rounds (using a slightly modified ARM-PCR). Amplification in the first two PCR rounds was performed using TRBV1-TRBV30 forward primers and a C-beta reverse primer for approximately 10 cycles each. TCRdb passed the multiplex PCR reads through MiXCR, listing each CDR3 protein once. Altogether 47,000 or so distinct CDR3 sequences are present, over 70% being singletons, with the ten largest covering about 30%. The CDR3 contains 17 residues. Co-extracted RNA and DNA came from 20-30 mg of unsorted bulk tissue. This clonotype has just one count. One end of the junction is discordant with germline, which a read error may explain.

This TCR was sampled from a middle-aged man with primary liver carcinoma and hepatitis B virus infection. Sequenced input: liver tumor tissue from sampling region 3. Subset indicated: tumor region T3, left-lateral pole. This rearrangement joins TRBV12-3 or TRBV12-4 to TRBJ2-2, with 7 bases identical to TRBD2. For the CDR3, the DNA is TGTACCAGCACCCTTTACGGCGGGGGTTCGGACACCGGGGAGCTGTTTTTT. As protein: CTSTLYGGGSDTGELFF.